The rows below give T cell receptor beta chains drawn from one sample of a study of control samples from healthy donors and cancer patients. TCRdb's copy holds only in-frame clones and misses some; the assay was immunoSEQ multiplex PCR. This table holds under 70,000 clones, 90% found once. The specimen was PBMCs. The receptors were sampled from a woman aged 50 to 60 with colorectal cancer. CDR3s include the opening cysteine and the closing phenylalanine or tryptophan. A D gene is named only where the DNA matches it firmly. Clone size is given for some rows only: seen once, a few or many times, or a class if the clone is expanded.

cdr3_nt,cdr3_aa,clone_size,d_call,j_call,v_call
TGTGCCAGCAGCAGAGACGGGAACTATGGCTACACCTTC,CASSRDGNYGYTF,-,-,TRBJ1-2,TRBV6-6
TGTGCCAGCAGCCGAGACAGTACCCTCTCTGGAAACACCATATATTTT,CASSRDSTLSGNTIYF,-,-,TRBJ1-3,TRBV3-1/TRBV3-2
TGTGCCTCGGAAGTGCTGGACGAGCAGTTCTTC,CASEVLDEQFF,-,-,TRBJ2-1,TRBV30
TGTGCCAGCAGTGAGGTCAGGGGGCGGAATGAGCAGTTCTTC,CASSEVRGRNEQFF,-,TRBD1,TRBJ2-1,TRBV6-1
TGTGCCACCAGCAGCTGGGACAACCAAGAGACCCAGTACTTC,CATSSWDNQETQYF,-,-,TRBJ2-5,TRBV15
TGTGCCAGCAGTTGGCGCGGTGCCAATTCACCCCTCCACTTT,CASSWRGANSPLHF,-,-,TRBJ1-6,TRBV27
TGTGCCAGCAGCTTAGGGACGGTAGATCCTAGCACAGATACGCAGTATTTT,CASSLGTVDPSTDTQYF,once,-,TRBJ2-3,TRBV11-2
TGCAGCGTTGCCGGTGGCGGATACGAGCAGTACTTC,CSVAGGGYEQYF,few,-,TRBJ2-7,TRBV29-1
TGTGCCAGCCTGGACAACACCGGGAACACTGAAGCTTTCTTT,CASLDNTGNTEAFF,-,-,TRBJ1-1,TRBV21-1
TGTGCCACCAGCAGAGATGCTACGTTTGGAAGCACAGATACGCAGTATTTT,CATSRDATFGSTDTQYF,-,-,TRBJ2-3,TRBV15
TGTGCCAGCACCCCACGACAGGGAACCTACGAGCAGTACTTC,CASTPRQGTYEQYF,-,TRBD1,TRBJ2-7,TRBV27
TGTGCCAGCAGCCCCCCGGGACAGGGGGCCCCAGAGACCCAGTACTTC,CASSPPGQGAPETQYF,-,TRBD1,TRBJ2-5,TRBV5-4
TGTGCCAGCAGTTTAAGTCAGACTTTCTACGAGCAGTACTTC,CASSLSQTFYEQYF,-,-,TRBJ2-7,TRBV28
TGTGCCAGCAGTGAAGCTCTTGGCTACACCTTC,CASSEALGYTF,-,-,TRBJ1-2,TRBV6-1
TGTGCCAGCAGCGTAGGTGAAGGGTATGGCTACACCTTC,CASSVGEGYGYTF,-,-,TRBJ1-2,TRBV9
TGTGCCAGCAGCACGGGGACAGGGTTCACCGGGGAGCTGTTTTTT,CASSTGTGFTGELFF,once,TRBD1,TRBJ2-2,TRBV5-5
TGTGCCAGCAGTTACCCCGGGGTTGCTAATGAAAAACTGTTTTTT,CASSYPGVANEKLFF,-,-,TRBJ1-4,TRBV28
TGTGCCAGCATTACCGAGACCTACGAGCAGTACTTC,CASITETYEQYF,-,-,TRBJ2-7,TRBV6-5
TGTGCCAGCAGTGTCGACAGGGTTGAAGACTTC,CASSVDRVEDF,-,TRBD1,TRBJ1-2,TRBV2
TGTGCCAGCAGTTTCGGGACTAGCGACACCACCTACGAGCAGTACTTC,CASSFGTSDTTYEQYF,-,TRBD2,TRBJ2-7,TRBV27
TGTGCCAGCTACGGGGCACCGAACACCGGGGAGCTGTTTTTT,CASYGAPNTGELFF,-,-,TRBJ2-2,TRBV28
TGTGCCAGTAGTATATTATCCGGGCTTGGGGAGCAGTACTTC,CASSILSGLGEQYF,-,-,TRBJ2-7,TRBV19
TGTGCCAGCAGCTTTGGTATACAGGGTACCGGGGAGCTGTTTTTT,CASSFGIQGTGELFF,-,-,TRBJ2-2,TRBV11-3
TGTGCCAGCAGTTACGCACGGGTCGCTTTTAATTCACCCCTCCACTTT,CASSYARVAFNSPLHF,-,-,TRBJ1-6,TRBV6-5
TGTGCCAGCAGTGCGGAATGGGACAGGGGCGCGGAAGGCAATCAGCCCCAGCATTTT,CASSAEWDRGAEGNQPQHF,-,TRBD1,TRBJ1-5,TRBV2
TGCGCCAGCAGCCAAGATGGGCAGGGCCGGGCTGAGCAGTACTTC,CASSQDGQGRAEQYF,once,-,TRBJ2-7,TRBV4-1
TGTGCCAGCAGCCACGCCGGGGAAAAACTGTTTTTT,CASSHAGEKLFF,-,-,TRBJ1-4,TRBV7-9
TGTGCCAGCTCGAGGAACAGCAACTATGGCTACACCTTC,CASSRNSNYGYTF,once,-,TRBJ1-2,TRBV12-3/TRBV12-4
TGTGCCAGTAGTATCTCTGCGGAGGGGATAGCCAAAAACATTCAGTACTTC,CASSISAEGIAKNIQYF,-,-,TRBJ2-4,TRBV19
TGTGCCAGCAGGCCAGGGGGAAAAAATTACAATGAGCAGTTCTTC,CASRPGGKNYNEQFF,-,TRBD1,TRBJ2-1,TRBV6-5
TGTGCCAGCAGTGTAGGAGGGCCCTACGAGCAGTACTTC,CASSVGGPYEQYF,once,-,TRBJ2-7,TRBV27
TGTGCCAGCAGTTCGACTAGCGGCTCCTACGAGCAGTACTTC,CASSSTSGSYEQYF,-,TRBD2,TRBJ2-7,TRBV6-6
TGTGCTAGTGCAGGGACAGGGAATCAGCCCCAGCATTTT,CASAGTGNQPQHF,few,TRBD1,TRBJ1-5,TRBV12-5
TGTGCCAGCAGTCAAACAGGGTTCTCCTACGAGCAGTACTTC,CASSQTGFSYEQYF,once,-,TRBJ2-7,TRBV27
TGTGCCAGCAGGCCGAATGCGGGGAAAGCTTTCTTT,CASRPNAGKAFF,-,-,TRBJ1-1,TRBV27
TGTGCCAGCAGCCCTAGGACAGTGAGCACAGATACGCAGTATTTT,CASSPRTVSTDTQYF,-,-,TRBJ2-3,TRBV3-1/TRBV3-2
TGTGCCAGCAGCTCCCGTGGTAGGAGGGGTCGCGGCACAGATACGCAGTATTTT,CASSSRGRRGRGTDTQYF,-,-,TRBJ2-3,TRBV13
TGTGCCAGCGGGGGAAGCTCCTACGAGCAGTACTTC,CASGGSSYEQYF,medium-sized,-,TRBJ2-7,TRBV12-3/TRBV12-4
TGTGCCAGCAGCCCGGACCGAACCTTGGGGGGCTACACCTTC,CASSPDRTLGGYTF,-,-,TRBJ1-2,TRBV11-2
TGTGCCAGCAGTCCCAGGGGACCCACTGAAGCTTTCTTT,CASSPRGPTEAFF,-,-,TRBJ1-1,TRBV2
TGTGCCAGCAGCCGACAGGGCGAGCAGTACTTC,CASSRQGEQYF,-,TRBD1,TRBJ2-7,TRBV7-8
TGCGCCAGCAGCTTGGCGGCGACTAGTCTTCCCGATACGCAGTATTTT,CASSLAATSLPDTQYF,-,-,TRBJ2-3,TRBV5-1
TGTGCCAGAATCCCACAACAAAGTGGAGCGGGGGGTTCAGATGAGCAGTTCTTC,CARIPQQSGAGGSDEQFF,-,TRBD2,TRBJ2-1,TRBV5-3
TGTGCCAGCAGTTACTCGGTCCAGGGGGACCACTTCTACAATGAGCAGTTCTTC,CASSYSVQGDHFYNEQFF,once,TRBD1,TRBJ2-1,TRBV6-2/TRBV6-3
TGTGCCAGCAGTGTTAACAGGGGACAAAACTATGGCTACACCTTC,CASSVNRGQNYGYTF,-,TRBD1,TRBJ1-2,TRBV2
TGTGCCAGCAGTTTTGGGGTGGGTTTTGAAAGCACAGATACGCAGTATTTT,CASSFGVGFESTDTQYF,-,-,TRBJ2-3,TRBV28
TGTGCCAGCAGCTTAGGGGCGGCCGCCCCTACGAGGCAGTACTTC,CASSLGAAAPTRQYF,once,-,TRBJ2-7,TRBV11-2
TGTGCCAGCGCAAGGGATGGGGACCCTAATGAGCAGTTCTTC,CASARDGDPNEQFF,-,-,TRBJ2-1,TRBV6-5
TGTGCCAGCACTGACGGGGGTGGAAACACCATATATTTT,CASTDGGGNTIYF,once,-,TRBJ1-3,TRBV5-6
TGCGCCAGCAGCAAACAGGGAACATGGTCAGATACGCAGTATTTT,CASSKQGTWSDTQYF,-,-,TRBJ2-3,TRBV5-1
TGTGCCAGTAGTTCGAGGGGGACCACCGGGGAGCTGTTTTTT,CASSSRGTTGELFF,once,-,TRBJ2-2,TRBV19
TGTGCCAGCAGTTACACCACGCGGGGGGCCTTCCAAGAGACCCAGTACTTC,CASSYTTRGAFQETQYF,-,TRBD2,TRBJ2-5,TRBV6-2/TRBV6-3
TGCAGCGCTGAACAGGGCATGAACACTGAAGCTTTCTTT,CSAEQGMNTEAFF,-,-,TRBJ1-1,TRBV29-1